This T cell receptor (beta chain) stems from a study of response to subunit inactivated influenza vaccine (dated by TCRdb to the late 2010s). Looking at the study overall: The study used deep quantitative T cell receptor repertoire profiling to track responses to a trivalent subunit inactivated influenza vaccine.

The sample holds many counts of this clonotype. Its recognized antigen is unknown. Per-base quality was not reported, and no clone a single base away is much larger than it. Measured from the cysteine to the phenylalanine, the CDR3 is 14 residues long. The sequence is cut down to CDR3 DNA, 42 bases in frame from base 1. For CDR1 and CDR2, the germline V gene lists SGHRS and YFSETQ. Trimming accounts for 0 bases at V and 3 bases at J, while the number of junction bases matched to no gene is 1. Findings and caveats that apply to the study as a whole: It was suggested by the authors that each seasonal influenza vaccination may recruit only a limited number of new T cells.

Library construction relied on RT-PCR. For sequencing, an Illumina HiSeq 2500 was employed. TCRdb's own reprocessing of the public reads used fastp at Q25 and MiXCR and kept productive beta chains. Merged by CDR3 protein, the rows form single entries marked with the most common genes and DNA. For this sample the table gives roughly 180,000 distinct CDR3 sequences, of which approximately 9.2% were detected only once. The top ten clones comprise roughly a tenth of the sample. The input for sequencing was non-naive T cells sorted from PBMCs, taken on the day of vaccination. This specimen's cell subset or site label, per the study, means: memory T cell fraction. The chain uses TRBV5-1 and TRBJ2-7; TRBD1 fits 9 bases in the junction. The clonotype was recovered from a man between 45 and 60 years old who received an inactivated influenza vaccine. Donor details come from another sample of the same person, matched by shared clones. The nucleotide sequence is TGCGCCAGCAGCTTGGTGGACAGGGGCTACGAGCAGTACTTC. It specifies CASSLVDRGYEQYF.